A single sample is the source of the 19 T cell receptor beta chains below, sequenced in a study of blood T cell repertoires in COVID-19 (dated by TCRdb to the early 2020s). The library came from the immunoSEQ multiplex PCR assay. This is the immuneACCESS table as TCRdb keeps it, with only in-frame sequences that have V and J called. A part of the clones is gone; compared with another copy, unresolved V genes explain less than half, and the rest is unexplained. The sample table lists some 140,000 clones, around 87% of them with a count of one. Of the sample, about 2.5% falls within the top ten clones. The sequenced sample was peripheral blood. These receptor sequences come from a man between 45 and 60 years old with active COVID-19.

This clone has a handful of counts. J is TRBJ2-7 and V is TRBV10-3; perhaps TRBD1 as D (5 bases). Germline CDR1 reads ENHRY; CDR2 reads SYGVKD. CDR3 size: 14 residues. V shed 4 bases and J shed 6 bases, with 16 bases lying between them. The CDR3 protein is CAISGSMDKVEQYF. The CDR3 coding sequence is TGTGCCATCAGTGGATCGATGGACAAGGTCGAGCAGTACTTC.

The J gene is TRBJ1-6, the V gene TRBV6-8; D call uncertain. Per the germline V gene, CDR1 is MNHGY and CDR2 is SAAAGT. Trimming cost V 5 bases and J 4 bases, with 15 bases left between them. This CDR3 is built from 16 residues. CDR3 sequence: CASSRRVWVYNSPLHF. As DNA, the CDR3 is TGTGCCAGCAGTAGGAGGGTATGGGTTTATAATTCACCCCTCCACTTT.

The sample holds a few counts of this clone. The V and J genes are TRBV6-5 and TRBJ1-3; D unresolved. Germline V gene data show CDR1 as MNHEY and CDR2 as SVGAGI. Trimming took off 7 bases at V and 2 bases at J, with 15 bases between the two ends. CDR3 length: 15 residues. CDR3 nucleotide sequence: TGTGCCAGCAACCAAAACAGAATAACTGGAAACACCATATATTTT. Protein product: CASNQNRITGNTIYF.

The chain uses TRBV28 and TRBJ2-1, with 9 bases matching TRBD1. Losses at the gene ends were 5 bases for V and 10 bases for J; bases not matched to a gene: 9. The length of the CDR3 is 14 residues. Germline V gene sequence: CDR1 MDHEN, CDR2 SYDVKM. The CDR3 sequence: CASSRGQGLGEQFF. The CDR3 DNA sequence: TGTGCCAGCAGTAGGGGACAGGGCCTTGGCGAGCAGTTCTTC.

This clone was counted once. CDR3 sequence (DNA): TGTGCCAGCAAACCTGGGGGGCAGGGGGGTGAAAAGACCCAGTACTTC. It encodes CASKPGGQGGEKTQYF. The V and J genes are TRBV28 and TRBJ2-5; TRBD1 is a possible D gene (7 bases). V was trimmed by 7 bases and J by 6 bases, leaving 24 bases between them. Germline values: CDR1 MDHEN, CDR2 SYDVKM. This CDR3 has 16 residues.

This chain links TRBV18 with TRBJ1-5; D uncertain. V was shortened by 1 base and J by 6 bases, with 13 bases between the two germline ends. The CDR3 covers 15 residues. Germline V gene lookup returns CDR1 KGHSH and CDR2 LQKENI. CDR3 bases: TGTGCCAGCTCACCACAGGGAGTAGGGAGTCAGCCCCAGCATTTT. Its translation is CASSPQGVGSQPQHF.

The rearrangement uses TRBV29-1 and TRBJ1-2; tentatively, D is TRBD1 (6 bases). Germline CDR1 and CDR2: SQVTM and ANQGSEA. This CDR3 spans 11 amino acids. V lost 6 bases to trimming and J lost 6 bases, with 11 bases between them. This CDR3 reads CSVGSGDGYTF. The CDR3 region has the DNA TGCAGCGTCGGCTCAGGGGATGGCTACACCTTC.

V and J are TRBV27 and TRBJ1-4, with 8 bases identical to TRBD1. V lost 8 bases to trimming and J lost 8 bases; unmatched junction nucleotides: 10. CDR1 and CDR2 from the germline V gene are MNHEY and SMNVEV (reference sequence). The CDR3 extends over 14 amino acids. CDR3 protein: CASRKQGVGEKLFF. CDR3 in DNA: TGTGCCAGCCGAAAACAGGGGGTAGGCGAAAAACTGTTTTTT.

The V and J genes are TRBV4-2 and TRBJ1-1, with TRBD1 as a possible D gene (5 bases). The CDR3 runs to 13 residues. Germline V gives CDR1 LGHNA, CDR2 YNFKEQ. Trimming stripped 0 bases from V and 9 bases from J, with 11 bases between. The CDR3, as DNA: TGTGCCAGCAGCCAAGATGCCCAGGGTAAAGCTTTCTTT. Its protein product is CASSQDAQGKAFF.

The rearrangement links TRBV3-1 (or the pseudogene TRBV3-2) to TRBJ2-7; maybe TRBD1 (6 bases). Germline loops: CDR1 LGHDT, CDR2 YNNKEL (reference sequence). V dropped 1 base and J dropped 7 bases, with 20 bases sitting between them. The CDR3 length is 16 residues. CDR3 region: CASSQGVSGQVGEQYF. CDR3 nucleotide sequence: TGTGCCAGCAGCCAAGGAGTGTCGGGACAAGTGGGGGAGCAGTACTTC.

The rearrangement uses TRBV14 and TRBJ2-3; 9 bases agree with TRBD1. The CDR3 contains 17 residues. V shed 3 bases and J 0 bases; nucleotides not matched to a gene: 7. From germline, CDR1 is SGHDN and CDR2 FVKESK. The CDR3 DNA reads TGTGCCAGCAGCCACCGAGACAGGGGGAAAAGCACAGATACGCAGTATTTT. Protein sequence: CASSHRDRGKSTDTQYF. Using reference TRBV14 and TRBJ2-3 for the parts outside the CDR3, the full variable domain is EAGVTQFPSHSVIEKGQTVTLRCDPISGHDNLYWYRRVMGKEIKFLLHFVKESKQDESGMPNNRFLAERTGGTYSTLKVQPAELEDSGVYFCASSHRDRGKSTDTQYFGPGTRLTVL.

This sequence joins TRBV6-2 or TRBV6-3 and TRBJ2-3; TRBD1 matches 11 bases. J gave up 2 bases and V 6 bases, and 16 bases lay outside the gene matches. In germline, CDR1 is MNHEY, CDR2 SVGEGT. The CDR3 runs to 19 residues. The CDR3, as DNA: TGTGCCAGCAGCCCCGGGACAGGGGGACAATCTACCTTCACAGATACGCAGTATTTT. Encoded protein: CASSPGTGGQSTFTDTQYF.

CDR3 nucleotides: TGTGCCAGTAGTCCCAGGGTTCACACCGGGGAGCTGTTTTTT. The encoded protein is CASSPRVHTGELFF. The V gene is TRBV19, the J gene TRBJ2-2; a possible D gene is TRBD1 (5 bases). The CDR3 runs to 14 residues. Trimming took off 5 bases at V and 3 bases at J, with 10 bases between the two ends. Per the germline V gene, CDR1 is LNHDA and CDR2 is SQIVND (reference sequence).

This sequence joins TRBV12-3 or TRBV12-4 and TRBJ2-7; 7 bases match TRBD1. CDR3 length equals 12 residues. Trimming removed 7 bases from V and 2 bases from J; junction bases left unmatched: 2. Here the CDR3 DNA reads TGTGCCAGCAAGGACAGGACCTACGAGCAGTACTTC. Its protein product is CASKDRTYEQYF.

CDR3 bases: TGTGCCAGCAGTCTTCGCGGGGGACAAGAGACCCAGTACTTC. Translated: CASSLRGGQETQYF. V is TRBV13 and J is TRBJ2-5, with TRBD2 matching over 7 bases. J gave up 2 bases and V 6 bases, and 6 bases lay outside the gene matches. The germline gives CDR1 PRHDT, CDR2 FYEKMQ (reference sequence). The CDR3 is made up of 14 amino acids.

This rearrangement joins TRBV2 to TRBJ2-1, with D unresolved. V was clipped by 8 bases and J by 0 bases, with 14 bases between them. Germline V lookup: CDR1 SNHLY, CDR2 FYNNEI. CDR3 length: 15 amino acids. The CDR3 sequence: CASQRSLSSYNEQFF. The CDR3 nucleotides read TGTGCCAGCCAGCGTAGCCTTAGCTCCTACAATGAGCAGTTCTTC.

The gene calls are TRBV19 and TRBJ2-7; 7 bases agree with TRBD2. CDR1 and CDR2 (germline): LNHDA, SQIVND (reference sequence). The V segment lost 4 bases and the J segment 2 bases; nucleotides outside the gene matches: 14. CDR3 length equals 17 residues. The CDR3 region is CASSNPRFGGIAYEQYF. Written as DNA, the CDR3 is TGTGCCAGTAGTAACCCCAGGTTCGGGGGGATTGCCTACGAGCAGTACTTC.

The chain recombines TRBV6-2 or TRBV6-3 with TRBJ1-4, with a weak D call TRBD1 (6 bases). The CDR3 sequence is 13 residues long. V was trimmed by 2 bases and J by 8 bases, leaving 9 bases between them. The germline gives CDR1 MNHEY, CDR2 SVGEGT. Here the CDR3 DNA reads TGTGCCAGCAGTTACAAAGACAGGGAAAAACTGTTTTTT. Its translation is CASSYKDREKLFF.

The chain uses TRBV21-1 and TRBJ2-1; TRBD2 is the table's D call, not checked against the DNA. TRBV21-1 is an annotated pseudogene. The CDR3 runs to 19 residues. Here the CDR3 reads CASSKMNLRAGAVYNEQFF. Written as DNA, the CDR3 is TGTGCCAGCAGCAAAATGAATCTTCGAGCGGGGGCCGTATACAATGAGCAGTTCTTC.